A selection of T cell receptor beta chains follows, all from one sample in a study of T cells in Graves' hyperthyroidism and ophthalmopathy. In TCRdb, the multiplex PCR reads were re-called with MiXCR into one record per CDR3 protein. The repertoire holds hundreds of thousands of distinct CDR3 sequences, with more than 45% as singletons. Material: peripheral blood or thyroid tissue (not recorded which). Receptors originate from a woman under 30 with Graves' hyperthyroidism. The CDR3 runs from the conserved cysteine through the conserved F or W. A D gene is named only where the DNA matches it firmly. Clone size is given for some rows only: seen once, a few or many times, or a class if the clone is expanded.

CDR3 | DNA | D | J | size | V
CASSLQGEETQYF | TGTGCCAGCAGTTTACAGGGAGAGGAGACCCAGTACTTC | NA | TRBJ2-5 | many | TRBV12-3/TRBV12-4
CASSPSKGSGANVLTF | TGCGCCAGCAGCCCATCTAAGGGGTCTGGGGCCAACGTCCTGACTTTC | NA | TRBJ2-6 | few | TRBV7-9
CASSSKNTEAFF | TGCGCCAGCAGCTCCAAGAACACTGAAGCTTTCTTT | NA | TRBJ1-1 | many | TRBV5-1
CSGTSGLNTGELFF | TGCAGCGGGACTAGCGGCCTTAACACCGGGGAGCTGTTTTTT | TRBD2 | TRBJ2-2 | many | TRBV29-1
CASSDQGEGYTF | TGCGCCAGCAGTGACCAGGGAGAGGGCTACACCTTC | NA | TRBJ1-2 | once | TRBV10-2
CASSIVASGYEQYF | TGTGCCAGTAGTATAGTGGCTAGCGGCTACGAGCAGTACTTC | TRBD2 | TRBJ2-7 | NA | TRBV19
CASTGNYGYTF | TGTGCCAGCACTGGGAACTATGGCTACACCTTC | NA | TRBJ1-2 | NA | TRBV2
CATSDSTPGTGGETQYF | TGTGCCACCAGTGACTCTACCCCCGGGACAGGTGGCGAGACCCAGTACTTC | TRBD1 | TRBJ2-5 | many | TRBV24-1
CSVETSGRPEAETQYF | TGCAGCGTTGAGACTAGCGGGAGGCCGGAGGCGGAGACCCAGTACTTC | TRBD2 | TRBJ2-5 | NA | TRBV29-1
CASKLTGENQPQHF | TGTGCCAGCAAGCTGACAGGGGAAAATCAGCCCCAGCATTTT | TRBD1 | TRBJ1-5 | NA | TRBV6-1
CASYGGQINGEKLFF | TGTGCCAGCTACGGTGGACAAATCAACGGTGAAAAACTGTTTTTT | NA | TRBJ1-4 | NA | TRBV6-1
CSVEDPSVSQYF | TGCAGCGTTGAGGACCCGTCGGTGAGCCAGTACTTC | NA | TRBJ2-5 | NA | TRBV29-1
CATSEGGWVYQETQYF | TGTGCCACCAGTGAAGGGGGCTGGGTGTACCAAGAGACCCAGTACTTC | TRBD1 | TRBJ2-5 | NA | TRBV24-1
CASSPGGNQETQYF | TGTGCCAGCAGCCCGGGGGGCAATCAAGAGACCCAGTACTTC | NA | TRBJ2-5 | few | TRBV7-2
CATETGTNFQPQHF | TGTGCGACTGAAACAGGGACAAATTTCCAGCCCCAGCATTTT | NA | TRBJ1-5 | NA | TRBV7-9
CASSLGGPQYF | TGTGCCAGCAGCTTAGGGGGGCCCCAGTACTTC | NA | TRBJ2-5 | NA | TRBV5-8
CASSQIPTGGYYEQYF | TGTGCCAGCAGTCAGATCCCCACAGGGGGATACTACGAGCAGTACTTC | TRBD1 | TRBJ2-7 | NA | TRBV7-6
CASGGQGAPVTF | TGTGCCAGCGGGGGGCAGGGGGCGCCGGTGACGTTT | TRBD1 | TRBJ1-1 | many | TRBV7-2
CASSEGERELTEQYF | TGTGCCAGCAGTGAAGGGGAGCGGGAGTTAACCGAGCAGTACTTC | TRBD2 | TRBJ2-7 | few | TRBV2
CSARAPEGGPNYGYTF | TGCAGTGCTAGAGCTCCAGAGGGGGGACCCAACTATGGCTACACCTTC | NA | TRBJ1-2 | NA | TRBV20-1
CASVMSEGYGYTF | TGTGCCAGCGTCATGTCCGAGGGCTATGGCTACACCTTC | NA | TRBJ1-2 | NA | TRBV25-1
CASSLKGGNTGELFF | TGCGCCAGCAGCTTGAAGGGAGGTAACACCGGGGAGCTGTTTTTT | NA | TRBJ2-2 | NA | TRBV5-1
CASSKAGGGNQPQYF | TGTGCCAGCAGCAAGGCGGGGGGTGGCAATCAGCCCCAGTACTTC | TRBD2 | TRBJ2-5 | NA | TRBV7-2
CASSPWGDQPQHF | TGTGCCAGCAGCCCCTGGGGAGATCAGCCCCAGCATTTT | NA | TRBJ1-5 | NA | TRBV9
CASTGRGGPQHF | TGTGCCAGCACCGGAAGGGGGGGGCCCCAGCATTTT | NA | TRBJ1-5 | NA | TRBV2
CASSDRGAEKLFF | TGTGCCAGCAGTGACAGGGGCGCTGAAAAACTGTTTTTT | NA | TRBJ1-4 | NA | TRBV2
CASSYRVMNTEAFF | TGCGCCAGCAGTTACAGGGTTATGAACACTGAGGCTTTCTTT | NA | TRBJ1-1 | few | TRBV5-1
CASSRDSEDNQPQHF | TGTGCCAGCAGTCGGGACTCCGAGGACAATCAGCCCCAGCATTTT | NA | TRBJ1-5 | NA | TRBV25-1
CSVPTGSSPNLYGYTF | TGCAGCGTTCCGACAGGTTCCTCTCCCAATCTCTATGGCTACACCTTC | NA | TRBJ1-2 | NA | TRBV29-1
CASSLGLAERETQYF | TGTGCCAGCAGTTTGGGCCTAGCAGAACGAGAGACCCAGTACTTC | NA | TRBJ2-5 | once | TRBV7-2
CASSEWTSREAQYF | TGTGCCAGCAGTGAGTGGACTAGTAGGGAGGCCCAGTACTTC | TRBD2 | TRBJ2-5 | few | TRBV2
CASSLRRGLNYGYTF | TGTGCCAGCAGCCTACGCAGGGGGCTCAACTATGGCTACACCTTC | TRBD1 | TRBJ1-2 | many | TRBV7-2
CSVGGANNQPQHF | TGCAGTGTGGGCGGCGCTAACAATCAGCCCCAGCATTTT | NA | TRBJ1-5 | few | TRBV20-1
CASSPGMNTIYF | TGTGCCAGCAGCCCGGGGATGAACACCATATATTTT | NA | TRBJ1-3 | NA | TRBV2
CASSELNVAYEQYF | TGTGCCAGCAGTGAATTAAACGTAGCCTACGAGCAGTACTTC | NA | TRBJ2-7 | NA | TRBV25-1
CAIQVPGRTSEQYF | TGTGCCATCCAGGTTCCGGGACGGACCTCCGAGCAGTACTTC | NA | TRBJ2-7 | many | TRBV10-3
CSAIGTGAFYEQYF | TGCAGTGCGATTGGGACAGGGGCTTTCTACGAGCAGTACTTC | TRBD1 | TRBJ2-7 | NA | TRBV20-1
CATSGGSYEFLGYGYTF | TGTGCCACCAGTGGCGGGTCCTACGAATTTCTCGGCTATGGCTACACCTTC | NA | TRBJ1-2 | NA | TRBV24-1
CASSTGSGAFF | TGTGCCAGCTCAACAGGGTCCGGAGCTTTCTTT | NA | TRBJ1-1 | NA | TRBV7-2
CAISQKTGHGRSGANVLTF | TGTGCCATCAGTCAAAAGACAGGACACGGACGCTCTGGGGCCAACGTCCTGACTTTC | NA | TRBJ2-6 | NA | TRBV10-3
CASRKTGTYEQYF | TGTGCCAGTAGAAAGACAGGGACCTACGAGCAGTACTTC | TRBD1 | TRBJ2-7 | few | TRBV19
CASSQQGLENYEQYF | TGTGCCAGCAGCCAGCAGGGACTAGAAAACTACGAGCAGTACTTC | TRBD2 | TRBJ2-7 | once | TRBV7-2
CAISEGTGAYEQYF | TGTGCCATCAGTGAAGGGACAGGGGCCTACGAGCAGTACTTC | TRBD1 | TRBJ2-7 | NA | TRBV10-3
CSARASYRQSYGYTF | TGCAGTGCTAGAGCATCATACCGACAAAGCTATGGCTACACCTTC | NA | TRBJ1-2 | NA | TRBV20-1
CASTGTGTPNQPQHF | TGTGCCAGCACTGGGACAGGGACCCCCAATCAGCCCCAGCATTTT | TRBD1 | TRBJ1-5 | NA | TRBV2
CSAREGGGTGELFF | TGCAGTGCTAGAGAAGGCGGAGGCACCGGGGAGCTGTTTTTT | NA | TRBJ2-2 | NA | TRBV20-1
CASSTTVSAWYGYTF | TGTGCCAGCAGTACGACAGTCTCTGCATGGTATGGCTACACCTTC | NA | TRBJ1-2 | few | TRBV10-2
CASSGFGETQYF | TGTGCCAGCAGCGGCTTTGGGGAGACCCAGTACTTC | NA | TRBJ2-5 | many | TRBV7-3
CASSNSALGRGTEAFF | TGTGCCAGCAGTAACTCCGCCCTCGGCAGGGGCACTGAAGCTTTCTTT | NA | TRBJ1-1 | NA | TRBV6-2/TRBV6-3
CASSKPADSGNTIYF | TGTGCCAGCAGCAAGCCAGCCGACTCTGGAAACACCATATATTTT | NA | TRBJ1-3 | once | TRBV7-9
CASLLSGGSGRPNTGELFF | TGTGCCAGCCTTCTCTCAGGTGGTAGCGGGAGGCCGAACACCGGGGAGCTGTTTTTT | TRBD2 | TRBJ2-2 | NA | TRBV7-8
CASSLTPGYETQYF | TGTGCCAGCAGCTTAACCCCCGGCTATGAGACCCAGTACTTC | NA | TRBJ2-5 | NA | TRBV7-9